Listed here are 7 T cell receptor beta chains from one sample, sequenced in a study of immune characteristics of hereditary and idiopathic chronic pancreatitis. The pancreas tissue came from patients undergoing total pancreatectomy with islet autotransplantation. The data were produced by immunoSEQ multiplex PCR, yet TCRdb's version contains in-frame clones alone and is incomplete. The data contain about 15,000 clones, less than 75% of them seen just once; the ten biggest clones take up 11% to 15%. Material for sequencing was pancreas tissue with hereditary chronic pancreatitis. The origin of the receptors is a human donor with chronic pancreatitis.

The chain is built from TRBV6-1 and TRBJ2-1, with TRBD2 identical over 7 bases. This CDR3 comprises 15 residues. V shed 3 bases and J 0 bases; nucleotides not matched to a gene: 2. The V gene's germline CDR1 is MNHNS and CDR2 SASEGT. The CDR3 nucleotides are TGTGCCAGCAGTGATCAGCGGGGCTCCTACAATGAGCAGTTCTTC. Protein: CASSDQRGSYNEQFF.

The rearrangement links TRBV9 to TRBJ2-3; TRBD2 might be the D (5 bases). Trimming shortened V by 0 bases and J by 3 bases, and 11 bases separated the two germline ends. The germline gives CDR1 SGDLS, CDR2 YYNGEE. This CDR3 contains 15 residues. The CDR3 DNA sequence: TGTGCCAGCAGCGTAGGCGGGCCTGGGACAGATACGCAGTATTTT. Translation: CASSVGGPGTDTQYF.

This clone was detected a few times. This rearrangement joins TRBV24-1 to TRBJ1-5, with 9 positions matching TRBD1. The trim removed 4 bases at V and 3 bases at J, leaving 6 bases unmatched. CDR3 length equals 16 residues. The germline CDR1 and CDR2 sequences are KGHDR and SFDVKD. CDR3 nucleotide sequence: TGTGCCACCAGTGAGGGACAGGGAGGTTTCAATCAGCCCCAGCATTTT. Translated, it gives CATSEGQGGFNQPQHF.

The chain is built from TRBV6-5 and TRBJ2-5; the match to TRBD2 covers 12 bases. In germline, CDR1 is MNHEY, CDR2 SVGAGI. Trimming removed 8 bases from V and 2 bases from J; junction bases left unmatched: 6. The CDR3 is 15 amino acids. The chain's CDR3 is CASLRLAGEQETQYF. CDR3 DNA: TGTGCCAGCCTTAGACTAGCGGGAGAACAAGAGACCCAGTACTTC.

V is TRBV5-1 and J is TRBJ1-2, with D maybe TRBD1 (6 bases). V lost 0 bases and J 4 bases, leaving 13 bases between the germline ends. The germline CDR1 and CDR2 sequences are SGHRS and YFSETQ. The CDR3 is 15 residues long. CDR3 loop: CASSLAGGSGYGYTF. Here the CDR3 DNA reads TGCGCCAGCAGCTTGGCCGGGGGCTCTGGCTATGGCTACACCTTC.

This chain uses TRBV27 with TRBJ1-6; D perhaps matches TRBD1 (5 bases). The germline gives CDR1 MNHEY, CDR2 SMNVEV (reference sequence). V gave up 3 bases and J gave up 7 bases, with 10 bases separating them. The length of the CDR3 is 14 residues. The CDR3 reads CASSFETVNSPLHF. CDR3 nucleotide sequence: TGTGCCAGCAGTTTTGAGACAGTAAATTCACCCCTCCACTTT.

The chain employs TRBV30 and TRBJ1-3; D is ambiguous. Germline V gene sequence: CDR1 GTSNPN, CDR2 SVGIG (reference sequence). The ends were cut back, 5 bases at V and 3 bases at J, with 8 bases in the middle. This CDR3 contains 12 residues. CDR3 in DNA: TGTGCCTGGGACCGAGATGGAAACACCATATATTTT. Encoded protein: CAWDRDGNTIYF.